This T cell receptor (beta chain) was retrieved from a study of blood T cell repertoires in COVID-19. Study information: Acute and convalescent COVID-19 specimens originated in the United States, Italy and Spain. T cells, B-cell-depleted T cells, or PBMCs provided the cDNA or gDNA that served as material.

In the original processing: Estimated nucleated cell counts came from reference gene primer amplification. Assay: immunoSEQ multiplex PCR; the TCRdb copy retains only in-frame clones and omits some. D and trimming come from the DNA, and the V and J calls and clone size come from that table. Among 93,000 or so clones listed, around 89% were seen once. Germline-derived CDR1 and CDR2 are SGHAT and FQDESV (reference sequence). CDR3 length equals 13 residues. Trimming took 8 bases from V and 1 from J, leaving 11 bases between them. The material sequenced was peripheral blood. The chain is built from TRBV11-1 and TRBJ1-1; a weak D match, TRBD1 (5 bases). The receptor's source is an older woman with acute or convalescent COVID-19. The CDR3 region is CASSGLTNTEAFF. As DNA, the CDR3 is TGTGCCAGCTCGGGACTCACGAACACTGAAGCTTTCTTT.